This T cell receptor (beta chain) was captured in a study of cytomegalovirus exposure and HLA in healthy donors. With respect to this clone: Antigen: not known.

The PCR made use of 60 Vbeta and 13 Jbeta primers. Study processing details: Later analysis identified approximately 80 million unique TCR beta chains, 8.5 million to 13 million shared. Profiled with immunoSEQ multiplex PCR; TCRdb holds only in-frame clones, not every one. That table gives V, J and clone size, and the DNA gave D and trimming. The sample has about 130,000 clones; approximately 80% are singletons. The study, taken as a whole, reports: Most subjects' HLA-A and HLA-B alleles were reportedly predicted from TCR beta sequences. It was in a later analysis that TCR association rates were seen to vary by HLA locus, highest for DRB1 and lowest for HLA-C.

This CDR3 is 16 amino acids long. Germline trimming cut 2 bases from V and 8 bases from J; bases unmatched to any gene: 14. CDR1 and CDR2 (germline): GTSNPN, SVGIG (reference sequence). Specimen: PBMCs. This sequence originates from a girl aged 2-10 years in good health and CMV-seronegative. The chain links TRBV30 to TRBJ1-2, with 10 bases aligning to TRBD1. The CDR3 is CAWSKTPGTGVDGYTF. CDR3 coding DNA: TGTGCCTGGAGTAAAACTCCCGGGACAGGGGTAGACGGCTACACCTTC.